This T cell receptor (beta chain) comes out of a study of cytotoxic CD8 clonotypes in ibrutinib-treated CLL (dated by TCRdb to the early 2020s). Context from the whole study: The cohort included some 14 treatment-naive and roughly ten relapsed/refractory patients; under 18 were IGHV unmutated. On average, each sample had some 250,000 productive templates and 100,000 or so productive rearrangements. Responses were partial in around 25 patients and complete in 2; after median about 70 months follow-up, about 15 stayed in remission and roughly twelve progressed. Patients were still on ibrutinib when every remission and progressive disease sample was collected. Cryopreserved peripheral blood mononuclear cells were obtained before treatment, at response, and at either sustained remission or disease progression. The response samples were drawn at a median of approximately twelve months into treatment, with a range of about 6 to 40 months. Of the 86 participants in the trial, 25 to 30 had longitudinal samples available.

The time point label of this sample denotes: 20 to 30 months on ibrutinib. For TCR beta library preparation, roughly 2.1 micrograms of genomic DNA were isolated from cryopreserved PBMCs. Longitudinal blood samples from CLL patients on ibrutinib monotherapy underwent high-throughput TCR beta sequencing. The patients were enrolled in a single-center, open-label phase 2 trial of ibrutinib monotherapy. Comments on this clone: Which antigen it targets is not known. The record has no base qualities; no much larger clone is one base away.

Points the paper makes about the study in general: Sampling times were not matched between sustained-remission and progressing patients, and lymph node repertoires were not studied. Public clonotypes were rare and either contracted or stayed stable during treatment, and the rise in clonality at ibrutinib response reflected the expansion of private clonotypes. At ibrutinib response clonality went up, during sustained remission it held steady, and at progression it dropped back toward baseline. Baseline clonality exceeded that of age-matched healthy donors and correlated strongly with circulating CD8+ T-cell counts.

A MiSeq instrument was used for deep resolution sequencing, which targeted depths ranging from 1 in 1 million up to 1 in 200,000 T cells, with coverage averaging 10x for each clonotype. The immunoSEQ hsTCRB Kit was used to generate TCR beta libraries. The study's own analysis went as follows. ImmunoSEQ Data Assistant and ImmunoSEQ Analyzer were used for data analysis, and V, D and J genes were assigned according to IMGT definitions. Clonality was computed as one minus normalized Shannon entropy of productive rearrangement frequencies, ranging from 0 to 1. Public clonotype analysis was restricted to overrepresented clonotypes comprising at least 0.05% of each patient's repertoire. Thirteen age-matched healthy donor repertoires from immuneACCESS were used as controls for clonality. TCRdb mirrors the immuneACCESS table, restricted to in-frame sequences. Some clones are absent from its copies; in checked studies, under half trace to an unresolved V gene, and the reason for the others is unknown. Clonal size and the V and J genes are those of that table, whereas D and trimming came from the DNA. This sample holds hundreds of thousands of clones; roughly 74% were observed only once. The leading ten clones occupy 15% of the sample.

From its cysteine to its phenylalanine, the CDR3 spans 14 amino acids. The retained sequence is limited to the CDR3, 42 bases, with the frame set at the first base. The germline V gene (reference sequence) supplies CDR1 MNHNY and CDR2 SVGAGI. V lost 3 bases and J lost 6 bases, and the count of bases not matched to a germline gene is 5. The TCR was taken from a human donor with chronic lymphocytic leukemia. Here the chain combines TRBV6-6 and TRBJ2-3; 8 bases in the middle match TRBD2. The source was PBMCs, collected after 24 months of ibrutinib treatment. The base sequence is TGTGCCAGCAGTTATGATAGCGGGATTGATACGCAGTATTTT. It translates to CASSYDSGIDTQYF.